The clone carrying this T cell receptor beta chain has only a few counts. From germline, CDR1 is SGHDN and CDR2 FVKESK. V was shortened by 0 bases and J by 6 bases, with 27 bases between the two germline ends. The CDR3 extends over 19 amino acids. TCRdb passed the 5' RACE reads through MiXCR, listing each CDR3 protein once. This table has 53,000 or so distinct CDR3 sequences, about 10% appearing once. The record originates from a study of early T cells in non-severe SARS-CoV-2 infection. Study overall: Investigators sequenced bulk RNA drawn from unsorted whole blood, and chains remained unpaired.

The origin of this receptor is an adult who was a healthcare worker with PCR-confirmed SARS-CoV-2 infection or an uninfected control (not recorded which). Sequencing input: whole blood. V is TRBV14 and J is TRBJ2-7; D could derive from TRBD1 or TRBD2 (5 bases each). CDR3 in amino acids: CASSQDAGALPTLGREQYF. For the CDR3, the DNA is TGTGCCAGCAGCCAAGACGCCGGGGCCTTACCAACACTGGGCCGCGAGCAGTACTTC. Complete variable domain (other parts from reference TRBV14 and TRBJ2-7): EAGVTQFPSHSVIEKGQTVTLRCDPISGHDNLYWYRRVMGKEIKFLLHFVKESKQDESGMPNNRFLAERTGGTYSTLKVQPAELEDSGVYFCASSQDAGALPTLGREQYFGPGTRLTVT.